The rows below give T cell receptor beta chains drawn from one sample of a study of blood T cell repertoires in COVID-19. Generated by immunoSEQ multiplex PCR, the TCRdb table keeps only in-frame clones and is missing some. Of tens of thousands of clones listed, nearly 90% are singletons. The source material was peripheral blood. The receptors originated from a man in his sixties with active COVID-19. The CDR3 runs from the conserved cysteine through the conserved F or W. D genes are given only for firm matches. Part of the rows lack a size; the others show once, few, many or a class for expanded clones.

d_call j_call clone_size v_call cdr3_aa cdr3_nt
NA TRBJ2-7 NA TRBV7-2 CASSSGNSYEQYF TGTGCCAGCAGCTCGGGGAACTCCTACGAGCAGTACTTC
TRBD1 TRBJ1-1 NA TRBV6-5 CASSPDRLNTEAFF TGTGCCAGCAGTCCGGACAGGCTGAACACTGAAGCTTTCTTT
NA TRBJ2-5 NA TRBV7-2 CASSLGSGPQETQYF TGTGCCAGCAGCTTAGGTTCAGGGCCCCAAGAGACCCAGTACTTC
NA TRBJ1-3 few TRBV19 CASSIRGISSGNTIYF TGTGCCAGTAGTATCCGCGGGATCAGCTCTGGAAACACCATATATTTT
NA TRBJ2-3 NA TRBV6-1 CASSEQGTSTDTQYF TGTGCCAGCAGTGAACAGGGAACGAGCACAGATACGCAGTATTTT
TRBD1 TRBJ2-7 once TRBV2 CASSVPGTVPTYEQYF TGTGCCAGCAGTGTCCCTGGGACAGTCCCTACCTACGAGCAGTACTTC
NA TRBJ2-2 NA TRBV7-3 CASSINGLATGELFF TGTGCCAGCAGCATAAACGGACTGGCCACCGGGGAGCTGTTTTTT
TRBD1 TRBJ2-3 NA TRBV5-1 CASSPGQGGSRAF TGCGCCAGCAGCCCCGGACAGGGTGGTTCCCGGGCTTTT
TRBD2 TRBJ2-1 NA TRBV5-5 CASSLGQRGNEQFF TGTGCCAGCAGCTTGGGACAGCGGGGAAATGAGCAGTTCTTC
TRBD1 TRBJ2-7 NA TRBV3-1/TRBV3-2 CASSRDSTYEQYF TGTGCCAGCAGCCGGGACAGCACGTACGAGCAGTACTTC
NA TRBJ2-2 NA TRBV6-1 CASRPGQNTGELFF TGTGCCAGCAGGCCCGGACAGAACACCGGGGAGCTGTTTTTT
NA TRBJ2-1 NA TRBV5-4 CASSSDSGNEQFF TGTGCCAGCAGCTCCGACTCGGGTAATGAGCAGTTCTTC
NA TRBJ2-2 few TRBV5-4 CASSLAFGGVNTGELFF TGTGCCAGCAGCTTGGCCTTCGGCGGGGTAAACACCGGGGAGCTGTTTTTT
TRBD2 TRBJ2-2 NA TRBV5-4 CASSLASLAGVVTGELFF TGTGCCAGCAGCTTGGCATCTTTAGCGGGAGTGGTTACCGGGGAGCTGTTTTTT
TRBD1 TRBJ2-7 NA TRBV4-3 CASSLGQGTFYEQYF TGCGCCAGCAGCCTCGGACAGGGGACCTTCTACGAGCAGTACTTC
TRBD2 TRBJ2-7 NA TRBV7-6 CASSAGSSGSYEQYF TGTGCCAGCAGCGCCGGCTCTAGCGGATCCTACGAGCAGTACTTC
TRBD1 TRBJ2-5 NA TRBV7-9 CAVQGARDQETQYF TGTGCCGTACAGGGGGCTAGGGACCAAGAGACCCAGTACTTC
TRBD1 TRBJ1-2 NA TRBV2 CASSAQGEQGYTF TGTGCCAGCAGTGCACAGGGGGAGCAGGGCTACACCTTC
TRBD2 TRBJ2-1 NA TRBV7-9 CASSRRDYEPEGQFF TGTGCCAGCTCACGACGGGACTACGAGCCAGAAGGGCAGTTCTTC
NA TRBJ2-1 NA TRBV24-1 CATSVGATGEQFF TGTGCCACCAGTGTAGGGGCTACGGGTGAGCAGTTCTTC
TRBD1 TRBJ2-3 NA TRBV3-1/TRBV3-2 CASSPDRGRDSTDTQYF TGTGCCAGCAGCCCGGACAGGGGGAGGGATAGCACAGATACGCAGTATTTT
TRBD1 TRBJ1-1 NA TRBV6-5 CASSLRQGNTEAFF TGTGCCAGCAGTTTACGACAGGGGAACACTGAAGCTTTCTTT
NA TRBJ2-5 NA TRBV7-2 CASSLELAVPRETQYF TGTGCCAGCAGCTTAGAACTCGCCGTCCCGAGGGAGACCCAGTACTTC
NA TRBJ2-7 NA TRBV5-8 CASSRSGYSYEQYF TGTGCCAGCAGCCGGAGCGGGTACTCCTACGAGCAGTACTTC
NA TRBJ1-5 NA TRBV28 CASRTGRDNQPQHF TGTGCCAGCAGAACCGGACGGGACAATCAGCCCCAGCATTTT
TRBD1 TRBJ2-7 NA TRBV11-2 CASSLAGQGPYEQYF TGTGCCAGCAGCTTAGCCGGACAGGGACCCTACGAGCAGTACTTC